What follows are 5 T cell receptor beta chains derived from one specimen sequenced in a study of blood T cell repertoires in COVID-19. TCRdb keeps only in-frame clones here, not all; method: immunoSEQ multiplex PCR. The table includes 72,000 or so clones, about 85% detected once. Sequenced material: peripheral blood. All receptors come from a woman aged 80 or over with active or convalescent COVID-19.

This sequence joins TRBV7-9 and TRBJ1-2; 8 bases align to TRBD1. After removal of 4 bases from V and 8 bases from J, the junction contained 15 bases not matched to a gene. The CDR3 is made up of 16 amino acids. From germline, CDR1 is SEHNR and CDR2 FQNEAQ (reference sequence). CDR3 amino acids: CASSSGQGMGWRGYTF. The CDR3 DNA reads TGTGCCAGCAGCTCAGGACAGGGTATGGGATGGAGAGGCTACACCTTC.

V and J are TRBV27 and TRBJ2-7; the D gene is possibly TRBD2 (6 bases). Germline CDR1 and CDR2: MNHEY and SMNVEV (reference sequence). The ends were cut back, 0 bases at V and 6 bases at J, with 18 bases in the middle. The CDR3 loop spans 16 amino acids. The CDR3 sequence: CASSLSIGLGGPEQYF. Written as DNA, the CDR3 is TGTGCCAGCAGTTTATCGATAGGCCTGGGAGGACCCGAGCAGTACTTC.

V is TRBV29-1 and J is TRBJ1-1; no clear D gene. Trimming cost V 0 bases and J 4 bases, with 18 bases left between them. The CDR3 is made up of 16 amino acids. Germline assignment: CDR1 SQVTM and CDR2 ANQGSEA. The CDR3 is CSVEDVGPQEVTEAFF. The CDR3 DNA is TGCAGCGTTGAAGACGTGGGCCCCCAAGAAGTCACTGAAGCTTTCTTT.

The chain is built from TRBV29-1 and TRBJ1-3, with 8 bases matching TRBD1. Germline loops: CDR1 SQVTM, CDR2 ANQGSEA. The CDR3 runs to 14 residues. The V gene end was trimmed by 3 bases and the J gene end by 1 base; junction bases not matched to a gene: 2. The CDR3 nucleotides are TGCAGCGTTGACGGGACAGGTTCTGGAAACACCATATATTTT. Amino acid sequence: CSVDGTGSGNTIYF. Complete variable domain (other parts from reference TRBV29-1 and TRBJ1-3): SAVISQKPSRDICQRGTSLTIQCQVDSQVTMMFWYRQQPGQSLTLIATANQGSEATYESGFVIDKFPISRPNLTFSTLTVSNMSPEDSSIYLCSVDGTGSGNTIYFGEGSWLTVV.

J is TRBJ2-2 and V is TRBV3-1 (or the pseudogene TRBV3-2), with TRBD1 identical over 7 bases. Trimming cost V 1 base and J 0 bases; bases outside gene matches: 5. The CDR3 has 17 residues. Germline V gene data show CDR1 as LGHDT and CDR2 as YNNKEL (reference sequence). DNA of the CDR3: TGTGCCAGCAGCCAAGTACAGGGGAGTGCGAACACCGGGGAGCTGTTTTTT. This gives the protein CASSQVQGSANTGELFF.